Given below is one T cell receptor beta chain in context. It lacks a known antigen. There are no base qualities to consult, and no much larger clone falls within one base. Patients with a history of autoimmune disease or receiving systemic immunosuppression were excluded from the trial. Peripheral blood for TCR sequencing was collected from all dose cohorts at baseline, on cycle 4 day 1, and on cycle 7 day 1. Samples were obtained from an open-label, multicenter, first-in-human phase I dose-escalation trial of ivuxolimab. Adults with locally advanced or metastatic head and neck squamous cell, hepatocellular, melanoma or renal cell carcinoma were enrolled in the trial. Before TCR sequencing, CD4+ T cells and CD8+ T cells from peripheral blood were sorted into separate populations. CDR1 is given as LNHDA and CDR2 as SQIVND, both from the germline V gene (reference sequence). Reading from cysteine to phenylalanine, the CDR3 counts 16 amino acids. Of all the DNA, just the CDR3 is kept, 48 bases in frame from base 1. Trimming at the junction amounts to 6 bases on V and 1 base on J, and the germline ends lie 17 bases apart.

The data were taken from a study of OX40 agonist ivuxolimab in advanced cancers. Regarding the research as a whole: Ivuxolimab was an agonistic, fully human IgG2 monoclonal antibody directed against OX40 (CD134), a costimulatory receptor. Patients were allowed to have had prior anti-PD-1, anti-PD-L1 or anti-CTLA-4 therapy, and around 41% of the dose-escalation patients had previously received checkpoint inhibitors. The monotherapy dose-escalation portion (N of about 57 patients) of the phase I ivuxolimab trial is reported in the paper. In the dose-escalation cohort, 82.7% of patients were male, and the mean age was about 55 years, with a range of 23 to 79. Of the approximately 53 patients in dose escalation, about 20 had hepatocellular carcinoma, roughly 15 had melanoma, 9 had renal cell carcinoma and 9 had head and neck cancer. Intravenous ivuxolimab was administered to patients every 2 weeks at six dose levels: 0.01, 0.1, 0.3, 1.5, 3 and 10 mg/kg. Partial responses occurred in three dose-escalation patients: two with cutaneous melanoma and one with hepatocellular carcinoma. The purpose of peripheral TCRbeta sequencing was to test whether ivuxolimab changed TCR sequence diversity and led to clonal T-cell expansion. Results and caveats for the whole study, not just this receptor: Low levels of normalized T-cell clonal expansion were also shown by some nonresponding patients. At doses of 0.1 to 3.0 mg/kg, clonal expansion of both CD4+ and CD8+ blood T cells was observed from baseline to week 6. The antigen specificity of the clonally expanded peripheral T cells was not determined. On average, CD8+ T cells showed more expanded clones than CD4+ T cells after ivuxolimab. Partial responders in the 0.1-3.0 mg/kg groups had among the lowest normalized peripheral clonal expansion, especially among CD8+ T cells.

Genomic DNA was extracted from sorted cells for sequencing of the TCRbeta CDR3 region. The immunoSEQ Assay was used to sequence the TCRbeta CDR3 regions. The immuneACCESS repertoire file appears here via TCRdb, limited to in-frame rearrangements. These files lack a portion of the clones; in checked studies, under half of the deficit traces to unresolved V genes, and the cause of the others is not known. The sample includes roughly 53,000 clones, with about four fifths observed a single time. About an eighth of the sample comes from the top ten. This chain joins TRBV19 to TRBJ2-3, with no confidently assigned D gene. The source of this sequence is an adult with an advanced solid tumor such as melanoma, head and neck, liver or kidney cancer. This specimen consisted of CD4+ or CD8+ T cells sorted from blood, obtained in a trial of the OX40 agonist ivuxolimab. The CDR3 has the sequence CASRRTPAARTDTQYF. The sequenced DNA is TGTGCCAGTAGACGAACCCCGGCAGCCCGCACAGATACGCAGTATTTT.